This paragraph reports one TCR beta chain. This sample stems from a study of Graves' ophthalmopathy and Graves' hyperthyroidism. Presentation of ophthalmopathy in the donors involved moderate-to-severe activity, CAS ≥3, NOSPECS ≥4 and a duration under 3 months. Additional autoimmune diseases, uncontrolled infections, pregnancy or lactation disqualified patients. The sequenced template was RNA, covering the TCR beta CDR3 region. HTBI primers served in a first-round RT-PCR, which a second-round multiplex PCR followed. MiXCR, applied by TCRdb to the multiplex PCR reads, yields one record per CDR3 protein. This sample has roughly 700,000 distinct CDR3 sequences; around 40% occur once, and the top ten carry 44%. The source material was peripheral blood. The TCR was taken from an adult man with Graves' ophthalmopathy.

CDR3 residues: CASSLGQKNEKLFF. The CDR3, as DNA: TGTGCCAGCAGCTTAGGGCAGAAAAATGAAAAACTGTTTTTT. V is TRBV11-2 and J is TRBJ1-4; no clear D gene. V lost 1 base and J lost 5, with 8 bases in between. This CDR3 comprises 14 residues. CDR1 and CDR2 from the germline V gene are SGHAT and FQNNGV.